This T cell receptor (beta chain) was identified during a study of cytomegalovirus exposure and HLA in healthy donors. The primer mix had 60 Vbeta and 13 Jbeta primers. The protocol was immunoSEQ multiplex PCR, while the TCRdb copy is restricted to in-frame clones and leaves out a portion. The sample carries 150,000 or so clones, roughly 80% recorded once. In this sample, this clone turned up once. The sample taken for sequencing was PBMCs. This clonotype was obtained from a woman aged 40 to 50 in good health and CMV-seropositive.

The CDR3: CASSPARGSQQYF. CDR3 coding DNA: TGTGCCAGCTCACCGGCTAGGGGGAGCCAGCAGTACTTC. The chain links TRBV18 to TRBJ2-7; D might be TRBD1 (6 bases). The germline V gene has CDR1 KGHSH and CDR2 LQKENI. V was clipped by 3 bases and J by 8 bases, with 14 bases between them. The CDR3 loop spans 13 amino acids.